Sequencing of this T cell receptor beta chain was carried out in a study of T cell changes during pregnancy in multiple sclerosis. The germline V gene encodes CDR1 WSHSY and CDR2 SAAADI. V was clipped by 3 bases and J by 0 bases, with 10 bases between them. The length of the CDR3 is 15 residues. Data came from immunoSEQ multiplex PCR; TCRdb stores just in-frame clones and leaves some out. The repertoire holds around 67,000 clones, roughly 88% seen once, with over 7.5% in the top ten. The sample consisted of peripheral blood, taken after pregnancy. The clonotype comes from a female donor in good health, enrolled as a control in a pregnancy study. The V gene is TRBV10-2, the J gene TRBJ2-3; no definite D call. CDR3 sequence: CASSDRVSSTDTQYF. The DNA for the CDR3 is TGCGCCAGCAGTGATCGGGTTTCTAGCACAGATACGCAGTATTTT.